The source of this TCR beta chain is a study of graft-versus-host responses after intestinal transplantation (dated by TCRdb to the early 2020s). Context from the whole study: The transplants that recipients got were multivisceral, liver-intestinal, or isolated intestinal. Donor T cell macrochimerism was defined as a peak of at least 4% donor T cells among recipient peripheral blood mononuclear cells. Rather than going through the commercial service, samples from a few later patients were sequenced in-house on an Illumina MiSeq and processed with MiXCR. After intestinal transplantation, graft-versus-host and host-versus-graft alloreactive T cell clones were followed in the graft, circulation and bone marrow using bulk TCR-beta CDR3 sequencing. The cohort enrolled approximately 24 intestinal transplant recipients, one of whom was a retransplant, and a few patients without pretransplant specimens were excluded. To identify alloreactive clones, pre-transplant mixed lymphocyte reaction products were sequenced and then compared with unstimulated pre-transplant donor and recipient T cells. All recipients received anti-thymocyte globulin induction followed by maintenance tacrolimus and steroids for about three years.

According to the study, the label for this sample's time point signals: cells obtained before transplantation from donor or recipient. CD3+CD4+ and CD3+CD8+ populations were FACS-sorted from unstimulated pre-transplant donor and recipient cells taken from spleen or lymph nodes. Of note for this clone: Its antigen is unknown. No qualities accompany the bases; no much larger clone lies one base away.

Here is what the overall study found, with its caveats: Peak levels of circulating GvH clones were associated with declines in HvG clones early after transplant. Conclusions were limited by the relatively low number and heterogeneity of intestinal transplant patients. In patients with donor T cell macrochimerism, the allografts had high GvH to HvG T cell clonal ratios. GvH clones were detected in recipient bone marrow, and some of these GvH clones were observed earlier in ileal mucosa or blood, consistent with an intestinal mucosal origin.

The library was built by means of the immunoSEQ multiplex PCR assay. For most patients, genomic DNA was isolated using the Qiagen DNeasy Blood and Tissue Kit and was shipped frozen to Adaptive Biotechnologies for TCR sequencing. Adaptive Biotechnologies carried out high-throughput TCR-beta CDR3 sequencing of genomic DNA for most patients. On the authors' methods: Adaptive's ImmunoSEQ software supplied the TCR sequencing data for around 19 patients, while MiXCR and VDJtools were used to process a few other patients. CD4 versus CD8 sorting errors were corrected by removing sequences found in both subsets at a frequency ratio below 5:1. CDR3 nucleotide sequences shared by donor and recipient were removed because the origin of these sequences could not be assigned. To count as alloreactive, a clone needed at least 2-fold expansion over unstimulated cells and a minimum CFSE-low frequency of 0.002% (template counts) or 0.001% (read counts). Clones detected in sequenced pre-transplant spleen, lymph node, or MLR CFSE-low populations of the donor or recipient were defined as mappable. The cumulative frequency of alloreactive clones was calculated as a percentage of all sequences, weighted by copy number. The immuneACCESS repertoire file appears here via TCRdb, limited to in-frame rearrangements. These files lack a portion of the clones; in checked studies, under half of the deficit traces to unresolved V genes, and the cause of the others is not known. The V and J calls and clone size come from that table; D and trimming were worked out from the DNA. This sample is represented by around 99,000 clones; about 92% of them were singletons. Of the sample, about 2% falls within the top ten clones.

In the germline V gene, CDR1 corresponds to SGHDN and CDR2 to FVKESK. Unmatched junction bases come to 23, with V trimmed by 0 bases and J by 4 bases. Including the terminal cysteine and phenylalanine, the CDR3 comprises 22 residues. Only the CDR3 part of the read is kept: 66 bases, read in frame from the first base. In this chain, TRBV14 is recombined with TRBJ1-2, and 10 bases in between align with TRBD1. The specimen comprised unstimulated CD8+ T cells sorted from spleen or lymph node cells, sampled before intestinal transplant. The clonotype originates from a human donor who received an intestinal transplant. The CDR3 loop reads CASSQDPNQDEGQGKLSYGYTF. In nucleotides, the sequence is TGTGCCAGCAGCCAAGACCCCAATCAAGACGAGGGACAGGGGAAGTTGAGCTATGGCTACACCTTC. Reference TRBV14 and TRBJ1-2 genes cover what lies past the CDR3, so the full variable domain is EAGVTQFPSHSVIEKGQTVTLRCDPISGHDNLYWYRRVMGKEIKFLLHFVKESKQDESGMPNNRFLAERTGGTYSTLKVQPAELEDSGVYFCASSQDPNQDEGQGKLSYGYTFGSGTRLTVV.